This record looks at one T cell receptor (beta chain) sequence and its context. Reverse transcription of about 0.45 to 1 ug RNA was carried out with random hexamers. One entry per CDR3 protein, called by TCRdb with MiXCR from the immunoSEQ multiplex PCR reads. In the table there are more than 70,000 distinct CDR3 sequences, roughly 95% of which are singletons. The data belong to a study of CD8 T cells in Susac syndrome. This CDR3 is 15 amino acids long. Germline V gene lookup returns CDR1 SGHRS and CDR2 YFSETQ. The V end was cut by 7 bases, the J end by 5 bases, with 21 bases between. The receptor comes from a human donor with Susac syndrome. The chain couples TRBV5-1 to TRBJ1-2; a weak D match, TRBD1 (5 bases). Sequenced: CD8+ T cells from PBMCs. This chain's CDR3 is CASGSRPLRQYGYTF. The CDR3 region has the DNA TGCGCCAGCGGCTCCCGCCCTTTACGACAGTATGGCTACACCTTC.